Listed below are T cell receptor beta chains from one sample, sequenced in a study of identical twins. MiXCR was run by TCRdb on the 5' RACE reads, yielding one entry per CDR3 protein. The sample contains about 690,000 distinct CDR3 sequences, less than 25% of which appear only once. Separately, the same data were catalogued under a study of T cells expressing NK-cell markers.

The sequenced sample was PBMCs. The receptor set was obtained from a young woman in good health. Each CDR3 is given with its conserved first and last residue. The D gene is left open where the match is weak. Clone size appears in some rows only: once, few, many, or a class for an expanded clone.

v_call: TRBV5-1
d_call: NA
clone_size: NA
j_call: TRBJ1-1
cdr3_aa: CASSLGTEGEAFF
cdr3_nt: TGCGCCAGCAGCTTGGGGACAGAAGGTGAAGCTTTCTTT

v_call: TRBV24-1
d_call: TRBD2
clone_size: NA
j_call: TRBJ2-3
cdr3_aa: CATSDLQERDPLF
cdr3_nt: TGTGCCACCAGTGATTTGCAGGAGCGGGACCCTCTATTT

v_call: TRBV12-3/TRBV12-4
d_call: TRBD2
clone_size: few
j_call: TRBJ2-1
cdr3_aa: CASSPRTSGINNEQFF
cdr3_nt: TGTGCCAGCAGCCCCCGGACTAGCGGGATTAACAATGAGCAGTTCTTC

v_call: TRBV5-1
d_call: TRBD2
clone_size: many
j_call: TRBJ2-3
cdr3_aa: CASSLLAGSLTDTQYF
cdr3_nt: TGCGCCAGCAGCTTGCTAGCGGGTTCTCTCACAGATACGCAGTATTTT

v_call: TRBV5-1
d_call: NA
clone_size: NA
j_call: TRBJ2-5
cdr3_aa: CASSLRGGVKGETQYF
cdr3_nt: TGCGCCAGCAGCTTACGGGGCGGGGTAAAAGGAGAGACCCAGTACTTC

v_call: TRBV10-3
d_call: TRBD1
clone_size: few
j_call: TRBJ2-3
cdr3_aa: CAISDPDRVADTQYF
cdr3_nt: TGTGCCATCAGTGACCCTGACAGGGTGGCAGATACGCAGTATTTT

v_call: TRBV5-1
d_call: NA
clone_size: few
j_call: TRBJ2-7
cdr3_aa: CASSLGTGWDEQYF
cdr3_nt: TGCGCCAGCAGCTTAGGGACCGGGTGGGACGAGCAGTACTTC

v_call: TRBV29-1
d_call: NA
clone_size: few
j_call: TRBJ2-3
cdr3_aa: CSVARTAQGGDTQYF
cdr3_nt: TGCAGCGTTGCGAGGACGGCTCAGGGGGGAGATACGCAGTATTTT

v_call: TRBV11-2
d_call: TRBD2
clone_size: NA
j_call: TRBJ2-5
cdr3_aa: CASSLVIAGDQETQYF
cdr3_nt: TGTGCCAGCAGCTTAGTTATCGCGGGGGACCAAGAGACCCAGTACTTC

v_call: TRBV7-9
d_call: TRBD1
clone_size: NA
j_call: TRBJ2-3
cdr3_aa: CASSRQGDTQYF
cdr3_nt: TGTGCCAGCAGCCGACAGGGCGATACGCAGTATTTT

v_call: TRBV20-1
d_call: NA
clone_size: NA
j_call: TRBJ2-2
cdr3_aa: CSARNRGSGSNTGELFF
cdr3_nt: TGCAGTGCTAGAAACAGAGGATCGGGGAGCAACACCGGGGAGCTGTTTTTT

v_call: TRBV29-1
d_call: TRBD2
clone_size: NA
j_call: TRBJ2-1
cdr3_aa: CSVEGLEVEQFF
cdr3_nt: TGCAGCGTTGAGGGACTAGAAGTTGAGCAGTTCTTC

v_call: TRBV6-5
d_call: NA
clone_size: NA
j_call: TRBJ1-1
cdr3_aa: CASYLIGGTEAFF
cdr3_nt: TGTGCCAGCTACTTAATCGGAGGGACTGAAGCTTTCTTT

v_call: TRBV6-5
d_call: TRBD1
clone_size: few
j_call: TRBJ2-3
cdr3_aa: CASSYFHRGFADTQYF
cdr3_nt: TGTGCCAGCAGTTACTTCCACAGGGGATTCGCAGATACGCAGTATTTT

v_call: TRBV7-9
d_call: TRBD2
clone_size: few
j_call: TRBJ2-1
cdr3_aa: CAGPPSGRNEQFF
cdr3_nt: TGTGCCGGCCCCCCTAGCGGGAGAAATGAGCAGTTCTTC

v_call: TRBV5-1
d_call: NA
clone_size: NA
j_call: TRBJ2-1
cdr3_aa: CASSLGTLIYNEQFF
cdr3_nt: TGCGCCAGCAGCTTGGGGACACTAATTTACAATGAGCAGTTCTTC

v_call: TRBV12-3/TRBV12-4
d_call: TRBD2
clone_size: NA
j_call: TRBJ2-1
cdr3_aa: CASSFPGLAGEGSRQFF
cdr3_nt: TGTGCCAGCAGTTTTCCTGGACTAGCGGGAGAAGGATCGAGGCAGTTCTTC

v_call: TRBV5-5
d_call: TRBD1
clone_size: few
j_call: TRBJ1-5
cdr3_aa: CASSLGQGLQPQHF
cdr3_nt: TGTGCCAGCAGCCTGGGACAGGGGCTTCAGCCCCAGCATTTT

v_call: TRBV7-9
d_call: NA
clone_size: once
j_call: TRBJ2-2
cdr3_aa: CASSLGFRSDTGELFF
cdr3_nt: TGTGCCAGCAGCTTAGGCTTTCGGAGTGACACCGGGGAGCTGTTTTTT

v_call: TRBV12-3/TRBV12-4
d_call: NA
clone_size: few
j_call: TRBJ2-1
cdr3_aa: CASSTQLAGLGEQFF
cdr3_nt: TGTGCCAGCAGTACTCAACTAGCAGGGCTGGGAGAGCAGTTCTTC

v_call: TRBV6-5
d_call: TRBD2
clone_size: many
j_call: TRBJ2-2
cdr3_aa: CASSSASGRGGGELFF
cdr3_nt: TGTGCCAGCAGTTCCGCCAGCGGGAGGGGTGGCGGGGAGCTGTTTTTT

v_call: TRBV20-1
d_call: NA
clone_size: NA
j_call: TRBJ1-2
cdr3_aa: CSASFLYGYTF
cdr3_nt: TGCAGTGCTAGTTTCCTCTATGGCTACACCTTC

v_call: TRBV29-1
d_call: NA
clone_size: many
j_call: TRBJ1-5
cdr3_aa: CSARLPGQPQHF
cdr3_nt: TGCAGCGCCCGACTCCCGGGCCAGCCCCAGCATTTT

v_call: TRBV5-1
d_call: TRBD1
clone_size: few
j_call: TRBJ2-2
cdr3_aa: CASSTGQGPGELFF
cdr3_nt: TGCGCCAGCAGCACCGGACAGGGGCCCGGGGAGCTGTTTTTT

v_call: TRBV6-5
d_call: TRBD2
clone_size: few
j_call: TRBJ2-3
cdr3_aa: CASSSPFGAGVDTQYF
cdr3_nt: TGTGCCAGCAGTTCCCCCTTTGGAGCGGGGGTAGATACGCAGTATTTT

v_call: TRBV20-1
d_call: NA
clone_size: few
j_call: TRBJ2-3
cdr3_aa: CSASRIVTDTQYF
cdr3_nt: TGCAGTGCATCCCGGATCGTCACAGATACGCAGTATTTT

v_call: TRBV12-3/TRBV12-4
d_call: TRBD1
clone_size: few
j_call: TRBJ1-4
cdr3_aa: CASRLGQERKLFF
cdr3_nt: TGTGCCAGCAGACTCGGACAGGAGAGAAAACTGTTTTTT

v_call: TRBV15
d_call: NA
clone_size: NA
j_call: TRBJ2-5
cdr3_aa: CATSRMDSQETQYF
cdr3_nt: TGTGCCACCAGCAGGATGGACAGTCAAGAGACCCAGTACTTC

v_call: TRBV3-1
d_call: TRBD2
clone_size: few
j_call: TRBJ2-7
cdr3_aa: CASSPRGTRGLYEQYF
cdr3_nt: TGTGCCAGCAGCCCCAGAGGGACTAGAGGACTATACGAGCAGTACTTC

v_call: TRBV10-3
d_call: TRBD1
clone_size: NA
j_call: TRBJ2-5
cdr3_aa: CAISEDPGTGVRRETQYF
cdr3_nt: TGTGCCATCAGTGAGGATCCCGGGACAGGGGTAAGGCGAGAGACCCAGTACTTC

v_call: TRBV6-2/TRBV6-3
d_call: NA
clone_size: NA
j_call: TRBJ1-5
cdr3_aa: CASRVRVNQPQHF
cdr3_nt: TGTGCCAGCAGAGTTAGGGTGAATCAGCCCCAGCATTTT

v_call: TRBV9
d_call: TRBD2
clone_size: few
j_call: TRBJ2-7
cdr3_aa: CASSPQGLAGAYEQYF
cdr3_nt: TGTGCCAGCAGCCCCCAGGGACTAGCGGGAGCCTACGAGCAGTACTTC

v_call: TRBV15
d_call: TRBD2
clone_size: once
j_call: TRBJ2-1
cdr3_aa: CATSRGVTSLSPNEQFF
cdr3_nt: TGTGCCACCAGCAGAGGAGTGACTAGCCTCTCACCCAATGAGCAGTTCTTC

v_call: TRBV7-2
d_call: NA
clone_size: many
j_call: TRBJ1-2
cdr3_aa: CASSLAGGAGGYTF
cdr3_nt: TGTGCCAGCAGCTTAGCGGGGGGGGCCGGTGGCTACACCTTC

v_call: TRBV6-2/TRBV6-3
d_call: NA
clone_size: many
j_call: TRBJ1-1
cdr3_aa: CASTKHTDTEAFF
cdr3_nt: TGTGCCAGCACCAAACATACGGACACTGAAGCTTTCTTT

v_call: TRBV5-6
d_call: TRBD2
clone_size: NA
j_call: TRBJ2-1
cdr3_aa: CASSLDGGAQFF
cdr3_nt: TGTGCCAGCAGCTTGGACGGGGGGGCCCAGTTCTTC

v_call: TRBV12-3/TRBV12-4
d_call: NA
clone_size: many
j_call: TRBJ1-2
cdr3_aa: CASSLWGLRYGYTF
cdr3_nt: TGTGCCAGCAGTTTGTGGGGGTTGAGATATGGCTACACCTTC

v_call: TRBV5-1
d_call: NA
clone_size: many
j_call: TRBJ2-7
cdr3_aa: CASSLTTGGYEQYF
cdr3_nt: TGCGCCAGCAGCTTGACGACTGGGGGTTACGAGCAGTACTTC

v_call: TRBV28
d_call: NA
clone_size: NA
j_call: TRBJ2-5
cdr3_aa: CASQDRQETQYF
cdr3_nt: TGTGCCAGCCAAGACAGACAAGAGACCCAGTACTTC

v_call: TRBV11-2
d_call: NA
clone_size: NA
j_call: TRBJ2-3
cdr3_aa: CASSPGLWADTQYF
cdr3_nt: TGTGCCAGCAGCCCGGGACTTTGGGCAGATACGCAGTATTTT

v_call: TRBV20-1
d_call: NA
clone_size: few
j_call: TRBJ2-1
cdr3_aa: CSARDYGRRGLSGNEQFF
cdr3_nt: TGCAGTGCTAGAGATTATGGGCGGCGGGGGCTGTCGGGCAATGAGCAGTTCTTC

v_call: TRBV29-1
d_call: NA
clone_size: many
j_call: TRBJ1-2
cdr3_aa: CSVEEMRDGYTF
cdr3_nt: TGCAGCGTTGAAGAAATGAGAGATGGCTACACCTTC

v_call: TRBV14
d_call: NA
clone_size: NA
j_call: TRBJ2-3
cdr3_aa: CASSQVGSASTDTQYF
cdr3_nt: TGTGCCAGCAGCCAAGTCGGCAGTGCTAGCACAGATACGCAGTATTTT

v_call: TRBV20-1
d_call: NA
clone_size: NA
j_call: TRBJ1-1
cdr3_aa: CSARTGWGTEAFF
cdr3_nt: TGCAGTGCTAGGACCGGGTGGGGCACTGAAGCTTTCTTT

v_call: TRBV20-1
d_call: TRBD1
clone_size: NA
j_call: TRBJ1-1
cdr3_aa: CSAVTGGEAFF
cdr3_nt: TGCAGTGCTGTGACAGGGGGTGAAGCTTTCTTT

v_call: TRBV9
d_call: TRBD1
clone_size: few
j_call: TRBJ1-2
cdr3_aa: CASSGGGTGTGYGYTF
cdr3_nt: TGTGCCAGCAGCGGGGGAGGGACCGGGACAGGCTATGGCTACACCTTC

v_call: TRBV29-1
d_call: NA
clone_size: NA
j_call: TRBJ1-1
cdr3_aa: CSVAWYRAEAFF
cdr3_nt: TGCAGCGTTGCTTGGTATAGGGCTGAAGCTTTCTTT

v_call: TRBV27
d_call: NA
clone_size: many
j_call: TRBJ2-2
cdr3_aa: CASSFRITGGNTGELFF
cdr3_nt: TGTGCCAGCAGTTTCCGAATTACAGGAGGGAACACCGGGGAGCTGTTTTTT

v_call: TRBV7-9
d_call: TRBD2
clone_size: NA
j_call: TRBJ2-7
cdr3_aa: CASSPRGTSRNYEQYF
cdr3_nt: TGTGCCAGCAGCCCAAGGGGGACTAGCCGAAACTACGAGCAGTACTTC

v_call: TRBV10-3
d_call: TRBD1
clone_size: NA
j_call: TRBJ2-5
cdr3_aa: CAISGPRGTGEETQYF
cdr3_nt: TGTGCCATCAGTGGGCCGAGAGGGACAGGGGAGGAGACCCAGTACTTC

v_call: TRBV12-3/TRBV12-4
d_call: NA
clone_size: few
j_call: TRBJ2-1
cdr3_aa: CASRSDARNEQFF
cdr3_nt: TGTGCCAGCAGGTCGGACGCGCGCAATGAGCAGTTCTTC

v_call: TRBV20-1
d_call: NA
clone_size: few
j_call: TRBJ2-1
cdr3_aa: CSAREGFGQFF
cdr3_nt: TGCAGTGCTAGAGAGGGGTTCGGGCAGTTCTTC

v_call: TRBV6-5
d_call: NA
clone_size: many
j_call: TRBJ1-1
cdr3_aa: CASSSILRDSPNTEAFF
cdr3_nt: TGTGCCAGCAGTTCTATTTTGCGAGACAGTCCGAACACTGAAGCTTTCTTT

v_call: TRBV12-3/TRBV12-4
d_call: TRBD1
clone_size: NA
j_call: TRBJ2-3
cdr3_aa: CASSQDRGRDTDTQYF
cdr3_nt: TGTGCCAGCAGTCAGGACAGGGGAAGGGACACAGATACGCAGTATTTT

v_call: TRBV5-1
d_call: TRBD2
clone_size: NA
j_call: TRBJ2-2
cdr3_aa: CASSLGLASGELFF
cdr3_nt: TGTGCCAGCAGTTTGGGACTAGCTTCCGGGGAGCTGTTTTTT